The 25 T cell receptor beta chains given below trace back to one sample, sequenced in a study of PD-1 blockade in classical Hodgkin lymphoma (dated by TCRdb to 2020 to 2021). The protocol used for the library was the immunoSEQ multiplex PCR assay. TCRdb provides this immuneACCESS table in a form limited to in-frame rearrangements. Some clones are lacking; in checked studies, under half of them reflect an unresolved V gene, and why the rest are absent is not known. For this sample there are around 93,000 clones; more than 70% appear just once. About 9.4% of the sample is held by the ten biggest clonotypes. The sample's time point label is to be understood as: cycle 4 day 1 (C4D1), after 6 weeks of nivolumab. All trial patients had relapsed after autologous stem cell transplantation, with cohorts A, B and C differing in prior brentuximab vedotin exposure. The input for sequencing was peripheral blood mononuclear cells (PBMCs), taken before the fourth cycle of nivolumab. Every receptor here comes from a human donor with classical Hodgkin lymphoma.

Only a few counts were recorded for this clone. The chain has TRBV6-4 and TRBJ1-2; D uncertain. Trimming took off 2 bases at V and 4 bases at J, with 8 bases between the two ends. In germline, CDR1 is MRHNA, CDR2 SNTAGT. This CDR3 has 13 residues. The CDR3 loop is CASSDPTAYGYTF. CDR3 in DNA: TGTGCCAGCAGTGACCCGACGGCCTATGGCTACACCTTC.

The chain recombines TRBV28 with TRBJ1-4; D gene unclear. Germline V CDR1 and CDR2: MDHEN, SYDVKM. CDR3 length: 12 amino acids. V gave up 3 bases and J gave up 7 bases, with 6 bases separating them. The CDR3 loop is CASSFGPEKLFF. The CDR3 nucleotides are TGTGCCAGCAGTTTTGGACCTGAAAAACTGTTTTTT.

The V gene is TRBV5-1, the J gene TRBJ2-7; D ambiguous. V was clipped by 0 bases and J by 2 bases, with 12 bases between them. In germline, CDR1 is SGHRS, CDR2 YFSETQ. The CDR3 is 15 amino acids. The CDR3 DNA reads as TGCGCCAGCAGCTTGGTACCCGTTCGTGCCTACGAGCAGTACTTC. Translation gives CASSLVPVRAYEQYF.

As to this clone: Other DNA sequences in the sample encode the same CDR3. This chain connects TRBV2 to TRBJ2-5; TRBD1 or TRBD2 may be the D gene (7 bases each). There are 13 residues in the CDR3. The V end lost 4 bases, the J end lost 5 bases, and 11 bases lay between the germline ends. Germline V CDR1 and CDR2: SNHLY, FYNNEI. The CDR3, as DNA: TGTGCCAGCAGTGCTCAGGGGGGGGAGACCCAGTACTTC. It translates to CASSAQGGETQYF.

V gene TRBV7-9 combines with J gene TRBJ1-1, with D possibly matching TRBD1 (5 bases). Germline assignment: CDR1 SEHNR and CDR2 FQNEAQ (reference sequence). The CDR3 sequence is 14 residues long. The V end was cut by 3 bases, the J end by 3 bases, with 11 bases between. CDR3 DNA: TGTGCCAGCAGCTTGGGGGGTGGTGACACTGAAGCTTTCTTT. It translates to CASSLGGGDTEAFF.

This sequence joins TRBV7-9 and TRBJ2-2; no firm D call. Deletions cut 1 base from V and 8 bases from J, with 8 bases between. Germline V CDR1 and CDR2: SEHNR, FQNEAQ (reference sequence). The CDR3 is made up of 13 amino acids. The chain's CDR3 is CASSLEASGELFF. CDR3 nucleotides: TGTGCCAGCAGCTTAGAGGCATCGGGGGAGCTGTTTTTT. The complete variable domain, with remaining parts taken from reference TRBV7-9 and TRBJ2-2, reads DTGVSQNPRHKITKRGQNVTFRCDPISEHNRLYWYRQTLGQGPEFLTYFQNEAQLEKSRLLSDRFSAERPKGSFSTLEIQRTEQGDSAMYLCASSLEASGELFFGEGSRLTVL.

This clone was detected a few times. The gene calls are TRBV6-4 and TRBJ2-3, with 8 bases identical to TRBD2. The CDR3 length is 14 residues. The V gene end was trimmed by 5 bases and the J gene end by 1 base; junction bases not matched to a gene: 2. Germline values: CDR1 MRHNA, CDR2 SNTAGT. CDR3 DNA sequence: TGTGCCAGCAGTTCAGCGGGGGGCACAGATACGCAGTATTTT. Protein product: CASSSAGGTDTQYF.

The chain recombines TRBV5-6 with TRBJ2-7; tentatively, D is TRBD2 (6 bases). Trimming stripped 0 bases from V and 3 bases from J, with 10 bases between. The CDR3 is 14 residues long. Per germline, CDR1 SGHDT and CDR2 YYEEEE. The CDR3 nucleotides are TGTGCCAGCAGCTTGGCCGGGGGAGGCTACGAGCAGTACTTC. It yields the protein CASSLAGGGYEQYF.

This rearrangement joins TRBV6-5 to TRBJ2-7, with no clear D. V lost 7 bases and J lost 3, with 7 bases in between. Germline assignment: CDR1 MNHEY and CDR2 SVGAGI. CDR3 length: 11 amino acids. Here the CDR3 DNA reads TGTGCCAGCACCCGCGGCTACGAGCAGTACTTC. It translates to CASTRGYEQYF.

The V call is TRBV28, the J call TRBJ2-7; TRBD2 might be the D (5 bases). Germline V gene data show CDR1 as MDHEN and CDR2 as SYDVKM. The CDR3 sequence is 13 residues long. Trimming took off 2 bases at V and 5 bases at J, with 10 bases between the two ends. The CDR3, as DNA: TGTGCCAGCAGTTTACGGACTCCAAACGAGCAGTACTTC. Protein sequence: CASSLRTPNEQYF.

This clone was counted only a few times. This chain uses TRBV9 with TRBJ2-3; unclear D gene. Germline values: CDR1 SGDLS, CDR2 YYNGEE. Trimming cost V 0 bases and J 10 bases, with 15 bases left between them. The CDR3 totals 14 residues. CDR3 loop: CASSVEMADGSQYF. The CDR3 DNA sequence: TGTGCCAGCAGCGTAGAGATGGCGGACGGATCGCAGTATTTT.

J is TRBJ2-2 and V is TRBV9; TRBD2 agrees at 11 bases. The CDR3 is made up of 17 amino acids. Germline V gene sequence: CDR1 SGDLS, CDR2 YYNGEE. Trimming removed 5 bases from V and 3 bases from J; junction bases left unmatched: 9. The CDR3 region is CASSDLAGGTYTGELFF. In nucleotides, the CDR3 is TGTGCCAGCAGTGATCTAGCGGGGGGTACTTACACCGGGGAGCTGTTTTTT.

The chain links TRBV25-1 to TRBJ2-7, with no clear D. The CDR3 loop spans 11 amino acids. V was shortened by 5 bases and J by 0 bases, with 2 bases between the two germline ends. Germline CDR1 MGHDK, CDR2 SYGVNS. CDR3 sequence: CASSISYEQYF. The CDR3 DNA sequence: TGTGCCAGCAGTATCTCCTACGAGCAGTACTTC.

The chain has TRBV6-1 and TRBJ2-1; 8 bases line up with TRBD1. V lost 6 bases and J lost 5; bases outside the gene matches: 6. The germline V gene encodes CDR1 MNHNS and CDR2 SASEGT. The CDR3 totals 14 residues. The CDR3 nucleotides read TGTGCCAGCAGGAACAGGGGGATCGACAATGAGCAGTTCTTC. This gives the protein CASRNRGIDNEQFF.

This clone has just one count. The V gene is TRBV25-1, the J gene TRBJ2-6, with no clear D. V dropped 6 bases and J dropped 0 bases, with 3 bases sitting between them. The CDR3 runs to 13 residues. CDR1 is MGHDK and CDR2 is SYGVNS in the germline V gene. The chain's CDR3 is CASSASGANVLTF. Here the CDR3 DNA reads TGTGCCAGCAGCGCCTCTGGGGCCAACGTCCTGACTTTC.

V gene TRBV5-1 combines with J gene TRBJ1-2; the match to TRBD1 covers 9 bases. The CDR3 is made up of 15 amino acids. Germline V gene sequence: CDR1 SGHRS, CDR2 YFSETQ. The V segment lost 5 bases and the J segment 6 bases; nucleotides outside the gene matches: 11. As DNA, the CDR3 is TGCGCCAGCAGAAAGTGGGACAGGGATAAGAATGGCTACACCTTC. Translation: CASRKWDRDKNGYTF.

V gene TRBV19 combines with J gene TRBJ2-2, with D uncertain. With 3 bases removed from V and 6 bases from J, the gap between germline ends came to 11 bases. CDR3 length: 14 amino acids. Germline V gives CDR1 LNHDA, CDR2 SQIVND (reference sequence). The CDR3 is CASSMVPGAGELFF. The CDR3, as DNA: TGTGCCAGTAGTATGGTCCCAGGCGCCGGGGAGCTGTTTTTT. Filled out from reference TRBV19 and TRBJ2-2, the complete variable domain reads DGGITQSPKYLFRKEGQNVTLSCEQNLNHDAMYWYRQDPGQGLRLIYYSQIVNDFQKGDIAEGYSVSREKKESFPLTVTSAQKNPTAFYLCASSMVPGAGELFFGEGSRLTVL.

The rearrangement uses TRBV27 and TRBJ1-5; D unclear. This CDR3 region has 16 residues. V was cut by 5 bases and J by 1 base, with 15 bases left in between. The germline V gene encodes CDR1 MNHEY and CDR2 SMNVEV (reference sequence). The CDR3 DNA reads TGTGCCAGCAGTCCATACCTCTCGGACAGCAATCAGCCCCAGCATTTT. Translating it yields CASSPYLSDSNQPQHF.

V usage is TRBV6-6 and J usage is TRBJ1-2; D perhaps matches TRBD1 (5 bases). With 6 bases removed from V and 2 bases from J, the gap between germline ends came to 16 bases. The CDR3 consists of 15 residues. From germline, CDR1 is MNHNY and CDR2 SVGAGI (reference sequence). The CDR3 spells CASRPPGGGNYGYTF. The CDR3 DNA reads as TGTGCCAGCAGACCCCCGGGTGGGGGAAACTATGGCTACACCTTC.

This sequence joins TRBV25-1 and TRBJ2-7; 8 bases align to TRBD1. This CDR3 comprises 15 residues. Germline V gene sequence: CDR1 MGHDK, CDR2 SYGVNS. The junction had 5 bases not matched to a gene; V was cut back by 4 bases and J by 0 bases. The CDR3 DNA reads TGTGCCAGCAGTGGGGGACAGGCCTACTCCTACGAGCAGTACTTC. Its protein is CASSGGQAYSYEQYF.

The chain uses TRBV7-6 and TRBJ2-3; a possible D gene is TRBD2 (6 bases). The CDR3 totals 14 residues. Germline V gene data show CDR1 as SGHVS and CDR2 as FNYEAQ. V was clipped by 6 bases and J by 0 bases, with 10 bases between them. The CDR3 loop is CASRAGGSTDTQYF. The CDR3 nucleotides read TGTGCCAGCAGGGCAGGAGGGAGCACAGATACGCAGTATTTT.

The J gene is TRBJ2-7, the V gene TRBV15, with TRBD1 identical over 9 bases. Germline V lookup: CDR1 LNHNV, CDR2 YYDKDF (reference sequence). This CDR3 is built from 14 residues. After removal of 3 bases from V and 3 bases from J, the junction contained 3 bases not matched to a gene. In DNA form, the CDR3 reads TGTGCCACCAGCAGTAACAGGGGGCTCTACGAGCAGTACTTC. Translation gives CATSSNRGLYEQYF.

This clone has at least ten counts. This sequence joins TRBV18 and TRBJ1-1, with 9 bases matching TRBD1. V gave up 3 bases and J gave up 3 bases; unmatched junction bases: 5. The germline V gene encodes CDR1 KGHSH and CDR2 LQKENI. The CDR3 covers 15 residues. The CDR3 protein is CASSPLGTGHTEAFF. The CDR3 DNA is TGTGCCAGCTCACCTTTGGGGACAGGGCACACTGAAGCTTTCTTT.

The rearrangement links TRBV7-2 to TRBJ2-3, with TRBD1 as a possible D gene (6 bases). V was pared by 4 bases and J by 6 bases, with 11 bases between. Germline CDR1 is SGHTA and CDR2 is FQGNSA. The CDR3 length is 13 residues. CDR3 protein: CASSSRGRDTQYF. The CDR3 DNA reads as TGTGCCAGCAGCTCCAGGGGTAGGGATACGCAGTATTTT.

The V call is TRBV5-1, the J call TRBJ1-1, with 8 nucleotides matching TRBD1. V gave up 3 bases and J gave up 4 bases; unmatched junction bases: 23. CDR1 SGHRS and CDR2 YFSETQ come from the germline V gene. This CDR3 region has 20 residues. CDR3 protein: CASSSRFRTGTRFYGTEAFF. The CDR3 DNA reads TGCGCCAGCAGCTCCCGATTCAGGACAGGGACAAGGTTTTATGGCACTGAAGCTTTCTTT.